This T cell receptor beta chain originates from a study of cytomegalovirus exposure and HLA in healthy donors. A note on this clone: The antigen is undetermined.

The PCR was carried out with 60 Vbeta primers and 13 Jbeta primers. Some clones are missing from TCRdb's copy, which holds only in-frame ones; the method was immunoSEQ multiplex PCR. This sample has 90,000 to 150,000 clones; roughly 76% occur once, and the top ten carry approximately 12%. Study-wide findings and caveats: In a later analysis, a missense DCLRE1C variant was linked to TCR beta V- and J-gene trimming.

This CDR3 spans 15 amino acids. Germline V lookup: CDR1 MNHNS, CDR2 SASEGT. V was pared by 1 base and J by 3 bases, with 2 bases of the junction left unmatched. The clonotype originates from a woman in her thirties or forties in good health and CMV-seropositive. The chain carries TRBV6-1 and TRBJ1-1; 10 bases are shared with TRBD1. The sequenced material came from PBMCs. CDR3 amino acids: CASSEGDRGHTEAFF. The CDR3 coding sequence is TGTGCCAGCAGTGAAGGGGACAGGGGTCACACTGAAGCTTTCTTT.